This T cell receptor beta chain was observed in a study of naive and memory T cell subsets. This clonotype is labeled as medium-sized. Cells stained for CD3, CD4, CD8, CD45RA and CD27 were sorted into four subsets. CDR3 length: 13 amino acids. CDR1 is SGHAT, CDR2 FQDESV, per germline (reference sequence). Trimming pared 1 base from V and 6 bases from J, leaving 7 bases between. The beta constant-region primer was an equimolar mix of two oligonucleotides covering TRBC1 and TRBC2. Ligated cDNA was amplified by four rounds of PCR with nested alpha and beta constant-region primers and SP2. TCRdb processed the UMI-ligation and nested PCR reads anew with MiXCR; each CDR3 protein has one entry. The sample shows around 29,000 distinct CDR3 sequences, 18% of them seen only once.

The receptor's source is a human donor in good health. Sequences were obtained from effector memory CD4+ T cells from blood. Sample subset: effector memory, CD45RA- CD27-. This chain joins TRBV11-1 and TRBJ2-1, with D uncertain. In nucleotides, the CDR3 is TGTGCCAGCAGCTTAGGTGGGCCCAATGAGCAGTTCTTC. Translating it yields CASSLGGPNEQFF.